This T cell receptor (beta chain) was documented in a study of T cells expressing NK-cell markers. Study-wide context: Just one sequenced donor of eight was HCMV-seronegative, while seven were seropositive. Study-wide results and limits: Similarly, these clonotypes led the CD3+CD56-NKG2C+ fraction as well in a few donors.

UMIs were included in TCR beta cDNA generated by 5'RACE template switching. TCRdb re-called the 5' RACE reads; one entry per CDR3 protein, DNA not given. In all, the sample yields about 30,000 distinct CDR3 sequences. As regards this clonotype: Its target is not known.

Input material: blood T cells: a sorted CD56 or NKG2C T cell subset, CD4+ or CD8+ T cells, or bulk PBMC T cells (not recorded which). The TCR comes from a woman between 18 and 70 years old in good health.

This CDR3 is CASSSPPAGAPDTQYF. The chain couples TRBV28 to TRBJ2-3; TCRdb designates TRBD1, a call that cannot be tested without DNA. This CDR3 spans 16 amino acids. Germline values: CDR1 MDHEN, CDR2 SYDVKM.